This T cell receptor (beta chain) is from a study of shared clonotypes between healthy human individuals. Study as a whole: For every donor, three CD4 naive, three CD4 memory, two CD8 naive and one CD8 memory plates were used.

As concerns this clone: Its target is unknown.

Study-level points and caveats: Shared clonotypes: approximately 5% naive CD4, 3.5% to 4% naive CD8, about 2.5% memory CD4, 0.4% memory CD8.

V was pared by 6 bases and J by 1 base, with 12 bases between. CDR1 and CDR2 (germline): LNHNV, YYDKDF (reference sequence). The CDR3 length is 14 residues. This table comes from immunoSEQ multiplex PCR, and its TCRdb copy is limited to in-frame clones, with some not included. This table holds about 2.4 million clones, more than 85% found once. The V and J genes are TRBV15 and TRBJ1-1; D might be TRBD1 (5 bases). The receptor comes from a man between 18 and 29 years old in good health. Some clones in this sample may be carry-over from other donors' samples. Sequencing was carried out using naive CD4+ T cells from PBMCs. Subset given: CD45RA+ positively selected. The CDR3 spells CATSQQTANTEAFF. As DNA, the CDR3 is TGTGCCACCAGTCAACAGACAGCGAACACTGAAGCTTTCTTT.